This T cell receptor beta chain is from a study of blood T cell repertoires in COVID-19. Per the germline V gene, CDR1 is SGHTS and CDR2 is YDEGEE. Trimming stripped 0 bases from V and 4 bases from J, with 10 bases between. The CDR3 is 14 amino acids. This table comes from immunoSEQ multiplex PCR, and its TCRdb copy is limited to in-frame clones, with some not included. The sample has roughly 72,000 clones; approximately 85% are singletons. Sequencing was done on a sample of peripheral blood. V usage is TRBV5-8 and J usage is TRBJ1-2, with D unresolved. The sequence was obtained from a woman of 80 years or more with active or convalescent COVID-19. The CDR3 is CASSLAGAVYGYTF. The DNA for the CDR3 is TGTGCCAGCAGCTTGGCCGGAGCCGTCTATGGCTACACCTTC.